This TCR beta chain appears in the sequencing data of a study of human T cells and chemical hapten exposure. This clonotype showed up many times. Within the library, unique molecular identifiers were attached to each individual cDNA molecule. A single record per CDR3 protein comes from TCRdb applying MiXCR to the RACE reads. The table includes tens of thousands of distinct CDR3 sequences, about 9.4% detected once. V dropped 8 bases and J dropped 6; count of bases not matched to a gene: 6. The CDR3 is made up of 15 amino acids. Germline loops: CDR1 SNHLY, CDR2 FYNNEI. The time point was: patch test 2, 6 weeks after DPC sensitization. The treatment denotes: therapeutic diphenylcyclopropenone sensitization with weekly scalp DPC.

The rearrangement uses TRBV2 and TRBJ2-1, with TRBD2 identical over 14 bases. The specimen comprised whole blood, sampled in connection with sensitization to the hapten diphenylcyclopropenone (DPC). This clonotype was sampled from a woman in her 30s with alopecia areata. Some clones in this sample may be carry-over from other donors' samples. The CDR3 region is CASGETSGGANEQFF. The CDR3 DNA reads as TGTGCCAGCGGAGAGACTAGCGGGGGGGCCAATGAGCAGTTCTTC.